The rows below give T cell receptor beta chains drawn from one sample of a study of shared clonotypes between healthy human individuals. Repertoires were generated with immunoSEQ multiplex PCR, while TCRdb's copy carries only in-frame clones and drops some. The sample carries 1.5 million to 2.5 million clones, just under 95% recorded once. Material for sequencing was naive CD8+ T cells sorted from blood. The receptor source for this set is a man aged 18 to 30 in good health. Each CDR3 is given with its conserved first and last residue. A D gene is named only where the DNA matches it firmly. Clone size is stated in some rows and not others, as once, few, many or a class when expanded.

>NA|TRBJ2-7|TRBV4-3|NA
CASSQGLLPYEQYF
TGCGCCAGCAGCCAAGGTCTCCTACCCTACGAGCAGTACTTC
>NA|TRBJ2-3|TRBV30|NA
CAWFPIGGTDTQYF
TGTGCCTGGTTCCCTATCGGCGGCACAGATACGCAGTATTTT
>TRBD2|TRBJ2-1|TRBV28|NA
CASTLTSDRDEQFF
TGTGCCAGCACCCTGACTAGCGACCGGGATGAGCAGTTCTTC
>NA|TRBJ2-1|TRBV7-9|NA
CASSFLTSEQFF
TGTGCCAGCAGCTTCCTTACCTCCGAGCAGTTCTTC
>TRBD1|TRBJ1-5|TRBV6-5|once
CASGQGENQPQHF
TGTGCCAGCGGACAGGGGGAGAATCAGCCCCAGCATTTT
>NA|TRBJ1-4|TRBV5-1|NA
CASSLAGQGSEKLFF
TGCGCCAGCAGCTTGGCCGGGCAGGGCTCGGAAAAACTGTTTTTT
>NA|TRBJ2-3|TRBV4-1|once
CASSQIQGSDTQYF
TGCGCCAGCAGCCAGATACAGGGTTCAGATACGCAGTATTTT
>TRBD1|TRBJ1-3|TRBV6-6|NA
CASSPYRGRGDTIYF
TGTGCCAGCAGTCCGTACAGGGGGCGTGGAGACACCATATATTTT
>TRBD2|TRBJ2-3|TRBV7-9|NA
CASLLQGLAGGWTDTQYF
TGTGCCAGCCTGCTGCAGGGACTAGCGGGGGGGTGGACAGATACGCAGTATTTT
>TRBD1|TRBJ1-1|TRBV30|NA
CAWRKQGAVEAFF
TGTGCCTGGAGGAAACAGGGGGCTGTAGAAGCTTTCTTT
>NA|TRBJ1-1|TRBV4-3|NA
CASSASDRREAFF
TGCGCCAGCAGCGCGTCGGACCGGCGTGAAGCTTTCTTT
>TRBD2|TRBJ2-3|TRBV7-9|NA
CASSAQTSGYTDTQYF
TGTGCCAGCAGCGCCCAGACTAGCGGGTACACAGATACGCAGTATTTT
>NA|TRBJ1-2|TRBV11-2|NA
CASSLEGPQGLVYGYTF
TGTGCCAGCAGCTTAGAAGGGCCACAGGGATTAGTCTATGGCTACACCTTC
>NA|TRBJ1-3|TRBV29-1|NA
CSAEGAGNTIYF
TGCAGCGCAGAAGGGGCTGGAAACACCATATATTTT